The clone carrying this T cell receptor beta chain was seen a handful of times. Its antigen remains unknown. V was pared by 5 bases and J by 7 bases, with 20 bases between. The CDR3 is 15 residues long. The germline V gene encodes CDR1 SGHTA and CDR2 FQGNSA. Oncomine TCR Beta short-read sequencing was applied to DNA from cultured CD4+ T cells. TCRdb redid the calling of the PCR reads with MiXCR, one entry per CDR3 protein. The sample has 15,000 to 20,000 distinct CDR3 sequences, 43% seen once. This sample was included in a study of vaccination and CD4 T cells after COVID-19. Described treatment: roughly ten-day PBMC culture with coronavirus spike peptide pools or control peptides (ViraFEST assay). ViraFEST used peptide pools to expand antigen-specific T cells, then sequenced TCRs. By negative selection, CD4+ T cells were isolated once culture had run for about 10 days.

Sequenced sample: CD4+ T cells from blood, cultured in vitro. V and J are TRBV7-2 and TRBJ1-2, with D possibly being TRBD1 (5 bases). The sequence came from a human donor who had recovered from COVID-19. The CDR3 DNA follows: TGTGCCAGCAGCCCAGGGTCAGGAGTAGTAGGTGGCTACACCTTC. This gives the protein CASSPGSGVVGGYTF.